These 14 T cell receptor beta chains were all obtained from the same sample, sequenced in a study of blood T cell repertoires in COVID-19. This table comes from immunoSEQ multiplex PCR, and its TCRdb copy is limited to in-frame clones, with some not included. The table records about 130,000 clones, 80% to 90% of them present only once. The sample comprised PBMCs or T cells enriched from blood (not recorded which). Receptors originate from a woman aged 50 to 65 who had recovered from COVID-19.

CDR3 DNA sequence: TGTGCCAGCAGCTTAGGGCTAGCGGGGGGTCCATACAATGAGCAGTTCTTC. This gives the protein CASSLGLAGGPYNEQFF. The chain uses TRBV7-2 and TRBJ2-1; 11 bases line up with TRBD2. The V gene's germline CDR1 is SGHTA and CDR2 FQGNSA. This CDR3 is built from 17 residues. J lost 4 bases, V lost 1 base, and 6 bases had no gene match.

The chain combines TRBV6-5 with TRBJ2-3; 10 bases map to TRBD1. Germline V gene sequence: CDR1 MNHEY, CDR2 SVGAGI. J lost 1 base, V lost 0 bases, and 1 base had no gene match. The length of the CDR3 is 16 residues. The CDR3 DNA reads TGTGCCAGCAGTTACTCAGGGACAGGGGGCACAGATACGCAGTATTTT. It is translated as CASSYSGTGGTDTQYF.

This clone was observed a single time. The V call is TRBV6-5, the J call TRBJ1-1, with unresolved D. Trimming removed 6 bases from V and 2 bases from J, with 7 bases in between. Germline lookup yields CDR1 MNHEY and CDR2 SVGAGI. This CDR3 has 12 amino acids. The CDR3 DNA is TGTGCCAGCAGCCCCTCCAACACTGAAGCTTTCTTT. This gives the protein CASSPSNTEAFF.

J is TRBJ2-7 and V is TRBV2; 7 bases map to TRBD2. CDR1 is SNHLY and CDR2 is FYNNEI in the germline V gene. With 7 bases clipped from V and 6 bases from J, the junction kept 9 bases outside the gene matches. The CDR3 spans 13 residues. Here the CDR3 DNA reads TGTGCCAGCACTCTTACCAGCGGGGCCGAGCAGTACTTC. As protein: CASTLTSGAEQYF.

This clone was counted a single time. The rearrangement uses TRBV6-5 and TRBJ1-6, with D maybe TRBD1 (5 bases). Germline V gene lookup returns CDR1 MNHEY and CDR2 SVGAGI. This CDR3 spans 14 amino acids. Trimming took 6 bases from V and 4 from J, leaving 10 bases between them. CDR3 sequence reads: CASSRTPYNSPLHF. The DNA of the CDR3 is TGTGCCAGCAGCCGGACACCTTATAATTCACCCCTCCACTTT.

The chain joins TRBV5-1 to TRBJ2-3; 11 bases are a match to TRBD2. V shed 0 bases, J shed 2 bases, and the junction held 5 bases outside the gene matches. The germline gives CDR1 SGHRS, CDR2 YFSETQ. There are 17 residues in the CDR3. The CDR3 nucleotides read TGCGCCAGCAGCTTGGTGGTAGCGGGGGGGTCCACAGATACGCAGTATTTT. This gives the protein CASSLVVAGGSTDTQYF.

The rearrangement uses TRBV5-6 and TRBJ2-5, with 11 bases matching TRBD2. CDR3 length: 18 amino acids. V lost 3 bases to trimming and J lost 4 bases; unmatched junction nucleotides: 14. Looked up from germline, CDR1 is SGHDT and CDR2 is YYEEEE. The CDR3 DNA reads TGTGCCAGCAGCTACGCTACCTGGCTAGCGGGGGGACGAGAGACCCAGTACTTC. Translation: CASSYATWLAGGRETQYF. The complete variable domain, with remaining parts taken from reference TRBV5-6 and TRBJ2-5, reads DAGVTQSPTHLIKTRGQQVTLRCSPKSGHDTVSWYQQALGQGPQFIFQYYEEEERQRGNFPDRFSGHQFPNYSSELNVNALLLGDSALYLCASSYATWLAGGRETQYFGPGTRLLVL.

The chain carries TRBV11-2 and TRBJ1-6; the D gene is possibly TRBD1 (6 bases). The germline gives CDR1 SGHAT, CDR2 FQNNGV. The CDR3 is 17 amino acids. Trimming removed 2 bases at V and 7 bases at J, with 18 bases between. CDR3 in amino acids: CASSLTLQGARNSPLHF. The CDR3 DNA reads as TGTGCCAGCAGCTTAACCCTACAGGGAGCTAGAAATTCACCCCTCCACTTT.

The CDR3 region is CASSLIAGGADTQYF. In DNA, the CDR3 is TGTGCCAGCAGCCTTATAGCGGGGGGGGCAGATACGCAGTATTTT. This chain links TRBV3-1 (or the pseudogene TRBV3-2) with TRBJ2-3; 11 nucleotides match TRBD2. Germline CDR1 and CDR2: LGHDT and YNNKEL (reference sequence). With 4 bases clipped from V and 4 bases from J, the junction kept 4 bases outside the gene matches. This CDR3 region has 15 residues.

This rearrangement joins TRBV11-2 to TRBJ2-7; 11 bases align to TRBD1. In germline, CDR1 is SGHAT, CDR2 FQNNGV. V shed 3 bases and J 3 bases; nucleotides not matched to a gene: 1. This CDR3 contains 14 residues. CDR3 protein: CASSLGQGGYEQYF. In DNA, the CDR3 is TGTGCCAGCAGCTTGGGACAGGGGGGCTACGAGCAGTACTTC.

The chain is built from TRBV29-1 and TRBJ1-2, with TRBD1 matching over 10 bases. This CDR3 is built from 12 residues. J gave up 8 bases and V 4 bases, and 4 bases lay outside the gene matches. From germline, CDR1 is SQVTM and CDR2 ANQGSEA. CDR3 protein: CSVAGQGNGYTF. For the CDR3, the DNA is TGCAGCGTTGCGGGACAGGGGAACGGCTACACCTTC.

This chain links TRBV9 with TRBJ2-7; D gene unclear. The CDR3 contains 15 residues. Germline V CDR1 and CDR2: SGDLS, YYNGEE. V was pared by 0 bases and J by 0 bases, with 10 bases between. DNA of the CDR3: TGTGCCAGCAGCGTAGCCTCAGGCTTCTCCTACGAGCAGTACTTC. Its protein is CASSVASGFSYEQYF.

The rearrangement uses TRBV10-3 and TRBJ1-4; 8 positions match TRBD1. In germline, CDR1 is ENHRY, CDR2 SYGVKD. CDR3 size: 15 residues. The V segment lost 10 bases and the J segment 6 bases; nucleotides outside the gene matches: 13. CDR3 coding DNA: TGTGCCACCTCCGTCCAGGGGGCACTGGATGAAAAACTGTTTTTT. Protein product: CATSVQGALDEKLFF.

The chain uses TRBV5-1 and TRBJ2-5, with TRBD1 matching over 7 bases. The CDR3 runs 14 residues. The V gene's germline CDR1 is SGHRS and CDR2 YFSETQ. J gave up 0 bases and V 4 bases, and 3 bases lay outside the gene matches. The CDR3 nucleotides read TGCGCCAGCAGCCTCGGGACAGACCAAGAGACCCAGTACTTC. Its protein product is CASSLGTDQETQYF.